Each of the 11 T cell receptor beta chains below was sequenced from the same sample in a study of blood T cells in healthy people across ages (dated by TCRdb to the mid-2010s). The library was made by 5' RACE. Sequenced on an Illumina HiSeq 2500. A second PCR of about 6 to 11 cycles was run with a J-beta primer mix and a sample-barcoded 5' primer. The public sequencing data were trimmed at Q25 with fastp and processed into clonotypes with MiXCR by TCRdb, which kept only in-frame beta chains. Merged by CDR3 protein, the rows form single entries marked with the most common genes and DNA. The sample table shows roughly 1,000,000 distinct CDR3 sequences, and less than 25% are seen once. Around 0.75% of the sample comes from the top ten. This sample also belongs to another study, concerning T cells of mothers and their children.

Sequenced sample: blood. These receptors came from a girl between 2 and 10 years old in good health.

This clonotype was seen a few times. V and J are TRBV7-9 and TRBJ2-7; D is possibly TRBD1 or TRBD2 (7 bases each). The V end was cut by 4 bases, the J end by 5 bases, with 18 bases between. This CDR3 contains 15 residues. From germline, CDR1 is SEHNR and CDR2 FQNEAQ (reference sequence). The CDR3 reads CASSSSGTVVHEQYF. CDR3 bases: TGTGCCAGCAGCTCGAGCGGGACAGTTGTCCACGAGCAGTACTTC.

This chain uses TRBV24-1 with TRBJ1-2; tentative D call: TRBD1 (5 bases). The CDR3 has 15 amino acids. Germline values: CDR1 KGHDR, CDR2 SFDVKD. V gave up 3 bases and J gave up 4 bases, with 14 bases separating them. CDR3 DNA: TGTGCCACCAGTGATAATAGGAAGGGGCTCTATGGCTACACCTTC. It yields the protein CATSDNRKGLYGYTF.

The chain links TRBV12-3 or TRBV12-4 to TRBJ1-1; D is ambiguous. The CDR3 covers 15 residues. Trimming stripped 2 bases from V and 0 bases from J, with 10 bases between. CDR3 sequence: CASSLLPDMNTEAFF. Written as DNA, the CDR3 is TGTGCCAGCAGTTTATTACCAGATATGAACACTGAAGCTTTCTTT.

Regarding this clonotype: Germline is not matched at one junction end, which may reflect a read error. V and J are TRBV4-3 and TRBJ2-3; 12 nucleotides agree with TRBD2. The germline CDR1 and CDR2 sequences are LGHNA and YSLEER. This CDR3 has 17 amino acids. The CDR3, as DNA: TGCGCCAGCAGTCAAGAGAAACTAGCGGGGGGTGGGGATACGCAGTATTTT. The encoded protein is CASSQEKLAGGGDTQYF.

The chain carries TRBV7-8 and TRBJ2-1, with TRBD2 matching over 7 bases. The DNA end is more similar to TRBJ2-7, so the J call may be wrong. Germline values: CDR1 SGHVS, CDR2 FQNEAQ. This CDR3 is built from 14 residues. In DNA, the CDR3 is TGTGCCAGCAGTAAAGCGGGGAGCTCCTACGAGCAGTACTTC. Translating it yields CASSKAGSSYEQYF.

The gene calls are TRBV13 and TRBJ2-1, with 7 bases fitting TRBD2. This CDR3 is 16 amino acids long. Germline CDR1 and CDR2: PRHDT and FYEKMQ (reference sequence). V lost 3 bases, J lost 3 bases, and 8 bases stayed unmatched. The CDR3 bases are TGTGCCAGCAGCTTGGTCCAAGCGGGATACTACAATGAGCAGTTCTTC. It codes for CASSLVQAGYYNEQFF.

In its sample, this clonotype was seen a few times. The chain recombines TRBV19 with TRBJ1-5; D gene unclear. Germline loops: CDR1 LNHDA, CDR2 SQIVND (reference sequence). The CDR3 length is 14 residues. V was cut by 5 bases and J by 1 base, with 9 bases left in between. CDR3 bases: TGTGCCAGTAGTGCGTCTGGGAGCAATCAGCCCCAGCATTTT. This codes for CASSASGSNQPQHF. Combining the CDR3 with reference TRBV19 and TRBJ1-5 gives the whole variable domain DGGITQSPKYLFRKEGQNVTLSCEQNLNHDAMYWYRQDPGQGLRLIYYSQIVNDFQKGDIAEGYSVSREKKESFPLTVTSAQKNPTAFYLCASSASGSNQPQHFGDGTRLSIL.

The chain links TRBV5-1 to TRBJ2-5, with 9 bases matching TRBD2. The J call may be wrong; the DNA end is better matched by TRBJ2-1. The CDR3 loop spans 16 amino acids. Germline V gene sequence: CDR1 SGHRS, CDR2 YFSETQ. CDR3 nucleotide sequence: TGCGCCAGCAGCTCCGCTAGCGGGGCCTACTACAATGAGCAGTTCTTC. Protein sequence: CASSSASGAYYNEQFF.

The CDR3 loop is CATSLSPSYEQYF. In nucleotides, the CDR3 is TGTGCCACCAGCCTATCCCCCTCCTACGAGCAGTACTTC. The gene calls are TRBV27 and TRBJ2-7, with unresolved D. This CDR3 has 13 amino acids. Germline-derived CDR1 and CDR2 are MNHEY and SMNVEV (reference sequence). The V and J ends lost 10 bases and 0 bases respectively, with 13 bases between them.

This clonotype was recorded a few times. The rearrangement uses TRBV20-1 and TRBJ2-7; D remains unclear. Germline assignment: CDR1 DFQATT and CDR2 SNEGSKA (reference sequence). Trimming took 2 bases from V and 3 from J, leaving 14 bases between them. This CDR3 comprises 14 residues. CDR3 nucleotides: TGCAGTGCTAGATTTTGGCCGTCCGGCTACGAGCAGTACTTC. Amino acid sequence: CSARFWPSGYEQYF.

The chain couples TRBV20-1 to TRBJ2-1, with TRBD2 as a possible D gene (6 bases). From germline, CDR1 is DFQATT and CDR2 SNEGSKA (reference sequence). V was pared by 0 bases and J by 0 bases, with 12 bases between. The CDR3 has 16 amino acids. The CDR3 sequence: CSARDFAGPSYNEQFF. The CDR3 region has the DNA TGCAGTGCTAGAGACTTTGCGGGGCCCTCCTACAATGAGCAGTTCTTC.